This TCR beta chain emerged from a study of T cell repertoires in cytomegalovirus infection. TCRdb analysed the reads with MiXCR anew, one entry per CDR3 protein. Among about a million distinct CDR3 sequences, around 29% were seen once, and the ten largest hold over 12%. The CDR3 is made up of 15 amino acids. This clonotype has just one count. Its antigen remains unidentified. The junction departs from germline at one end; a sequencing error may be responsible. This chain uses TRBV12-3 or TRBV12-4 with TRBJ2-2; 7 bases fit TRBD1. The TCR was taken from a human donor in good health (CMV status not recorded). Some clones in this sample may be carry-over from other donors' samples. This specimen was cultured CD8+ T cells from PBMCs, taken from culture after CMV antigen stimulation. Written as DNA, the CDR3 is TGTACCAGCAGTCCCGGGACAGTAGACACCGGGGAGCTGTTTTTT. Protein: CTSSPGTVDTGELFF.